The clone carrying this T cell receptor (beta chain) was counted at least ten times. This beta chain is a stray read from a library made for alpha chains; its abundance is not meaningful. This specimen comes from a study of spatial heterogeneity in lung cancer. V lost 6 bases and J 8 bases, leaving 13 bases between the germline ends. Germline CDR1 reads LGHNA; CDR2 reads YNFKEQ. CDR3 length: 13 amino acids. Time point described: sample taken at primary tumor resection. Whole RNA, which was extracted from tumor, nontumor lung tissue or frozen PBMC, was sequenced without any cell sorting. The donors, 60 to 80 patients with untreated early-stage non-small cell lung cancer, provided the samples. The library protocol tagged each TCR cDNA with a unique molecular identifier. TCRdb called the 5' RACE reads again in MiXCR, with one record for every CDR3 protein. The sample lists 9,500 to 14,000 distinct CDR3 sequences; around 3.9% were seen once.

This chain joins TRBV4-2 and TRBJ1-4; tentative D call: TRBD1 (6 bases). The source of this sequence is a male donor with early-stage non-small cell lung cancer. This material consisted of normal lung tissue next to the tumor, taken at surgery. The CDR3 is CASSWGAGEKLFF. The DNA of the CDR3 is TGTGCCAGCAGTTGGGGGGCTGGGGAAAAACTGTTTTTT.